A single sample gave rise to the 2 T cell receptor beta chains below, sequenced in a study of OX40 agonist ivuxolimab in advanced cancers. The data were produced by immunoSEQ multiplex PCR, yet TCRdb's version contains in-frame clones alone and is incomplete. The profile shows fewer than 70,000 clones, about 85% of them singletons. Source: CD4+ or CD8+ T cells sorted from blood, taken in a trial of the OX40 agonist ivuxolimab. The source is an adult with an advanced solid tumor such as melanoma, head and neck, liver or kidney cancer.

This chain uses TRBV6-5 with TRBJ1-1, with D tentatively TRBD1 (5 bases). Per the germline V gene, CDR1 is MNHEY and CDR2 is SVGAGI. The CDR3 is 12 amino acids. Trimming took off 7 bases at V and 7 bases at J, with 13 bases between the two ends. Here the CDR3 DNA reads TGTGCCAGCAATCCCCCGGGGGGTGAAGCTTTCTTT. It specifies CASNPPGGEAFF.

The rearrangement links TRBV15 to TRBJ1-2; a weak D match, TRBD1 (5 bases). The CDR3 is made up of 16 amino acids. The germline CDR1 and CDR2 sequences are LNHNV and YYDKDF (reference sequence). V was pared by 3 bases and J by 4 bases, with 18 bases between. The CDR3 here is CATSSRGRGTIYGYTF. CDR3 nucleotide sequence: TGTGCCACCAGCAGTCGGGGTAGGGGAACTATCTATGGCTACACCTTC.